This T cell receptor beta chain was captured in a study of cytomegalovirus exposure and HLA in healthy donors. Researchers ran the PCR with 60 Vbeta and 13 Jbeta primers. TCRdb keeps only in-frame clones here, not all; method: immunoSEQ multiplex PCR. Recorded for this sample: 130,000 or so clones. The CDR3 consists of 15 residues. The germline CDR1 and CDR2 sequences are SEHNR and FQNEAQ (reference sequence). The trim removed 3 bases at V and 4 bases at J, leaving 5 bases unmatched. V usage is TRBV7-9 and J usage is TRBJ1-5; 8 nucleotides agree with TRBD1. Sequencing input: PBMCs. This clonotype originated in a middle-aged woman in good health and CMV-seropositive. CDR3 sequence: CASSFSGQDNQPQHF. CDR3 coding DNA: TGTGCCAGCAGCTTTTCGGGACAGGATAATCAGCCCCAGCATTTT.